Shown below are 19 T cell receptor beta chains from a single sample sequenced in a study of cytomegalovirus exposure and HLA in healthy donors. With 60 Vbeta and 13 Jbeta primers, the PCR was carried out. Profiled with immunoSEQ multiplex PCR; TCRdb holds only in-frame clones, not every one. The sample includes 110,000 to 150,000 clones, roughly 77% of them seen just once. Sequenced: PBMCs. The receptors here all came from a woman aged 25 to 45 in good health and CMV-seronegative.

V is TRBV14 and J is TRBJ1-5; the D gene is possibly TRBD1 (6 bases). V was cut by 4 bases and J by 4 bases, with 26 bases left in between. The CDR3 covers 19 residues. CDR1 SGHDN and CDR2 FVKESK come from the germline V gene. CDR3 DNA: TGTGCCAGCAGCCCACCTAAAATTTCCGGGACAAAGGGGAATCAGCCCCAGCATTTT. It specifies CASSPPKISGTKGNQPQHF. The whole variable domain, remainder taken from reference TRBV14 and TRBJ1-5, is EAGVTQFPSHSVIEKGQTVTLRCDPISGHDNLYWYRRVMGKEIKFLLHFVKESKQDESGMPNNRFLAERTGGTYSTLKVQPAELEDSGVYFCASSPPKISGTKGNQPQHFGDGTRLSIL.

This clone was seen a few times. The chain uses TRBV30 and TRBJ2-7; 7 bases fit TRBD2. CDR3 length equals 16 residues. With V trimmed by 2 bases and J by 2 bases, 12 bases remained unmatched. Germline lookup yields CDR1 GTSNPN and CDR2 SVGIG (reference sequence). The CDR3 sequence: CAWSSRQRGRTYEQYV. CDR3 bases: TGTGCCTGGAGTTCTCGTCAGCGGGGACGCACCTACGAGCAGTACGTC.

This chain joins TRBV5-1 and TRBJ2-2, with 10 positions matching TRBD1. The CDR3 is 16 amino acids. The germline CDR1 and CDR2 sequences are SGHRS and YFSETQ. Trimming cost V 4 bases and J 5 bases; bases outside gene matches: 8. CDR3 DNA: TGCGCCAGCAGCCCAGGACAGGGGGACTCAACCGGGGAGCTGTTTTTT. It codes for CASSPGQGDSTGELFF.

The V call is TRBV30, the J call TRBJ1-6; 7 nucleotides line up with TRBD1. Germline CDR1 GTSNPN, CDR2 SVGIG (reference sequence). The V gene end was trimmed by 4 bases and the J gene end by 7 bases; junction bases not matched to a gene: 4. This CDR3 has 13 residues. CDR3 protein: CAWTGQQNSPLHF. CDR3 coding DNA: TGTGCCTGGACGGGACAGCAAAATTCACCCCTCCACTTT.

This sequence joins TRBV2 and TRBJ2-7; TRBD1 matches at 8 bases. Unmatched junction bases numbered 4, after V lost 6 bases and J lost 6 bases. This CDR3 contains 12 residues. Germline assignment: CDR1 SNHLY and CDR2 FYNNEI. The CDR3 loop reads CASRITGGEQYF. CDR3 DNA: TGTGCCAGCAGGATTACAGGGGGCGAGCAGTACTTC.

V gene TRBV13 combines with J gene TRBJ2-3; 9 nucleotides line up with TRBD2. CDR1 is PRHDT, CDR2 FYEKMQ, per germline (reference sequence). V shed 0 bases and J 4 bases; nucleotides not matched to a gene: 5. CDR3 size: 16 residues. The CDR3 nucleotides read TGTGCCAGCAGCTTAGGGAGCGGGAGGAACCCAGATACGCAGTATTTT. Protein sequence: CASSLGSGRNPDTQYF. The full variable domain, completed using reference TRBV13 and TRBJ2-3, is AAGVIQSPRHLIKEKRETATLKCYPIPRHDTVYWYQQGPGQDPQFLISFYEKMQSDKGSIPDRFSAQQFSDYHSELNMSSLELGDSALYFCASSLGSGRNPDTQYFGPGTRLTVL.

The chain carries TRBV21-1 and TRBJ2-3; the D segment call TRBD1 is taken from the table without a DNA check. TRBV21-1 is assigned pseudogene status. The CDR3 length is 13 residues. The CDR3 region has the DNA TGTGCCAGCAGCAAGGACAATCATCATACGCAGTATTTT. This gives the protein CASSKDNHHTQYF.

The genes are TRBV5-3 and TRBJ2-5, with 8 bases matching TRBD2. TRBV5-3 is an open reading frame, and its role is uncertain. V lost 4 bases to trimming and J lost 3 bases; unmatched junction nucleotides: 20. The CDR3 spans 19 residues. The CDR3: CARSGSGLRGGKKEETQYF. CDR3 DNA: TGTGCCAGAAGCGGAAGCGGTCTCCGGGGGGGCAAGAAGGAAGAGACCCAGTACTTC.

The V and J genes are TRBV6-6 and TRBJ2-5, with D possibly matching TRBD2 (6 bases). V lost 6 bases to trimming and J lost 5 bases, with 19 bases between them. Per germline, CDR1 MNHNY and CDR2 SVGAGI (reference sequence). The length of the CDR3 is 15 residues. CDR3: CASSSLGGAGETQYF. In DNA, the CDR3 is TGTGCCAGCAGCTCCCTAGGAGGGGCGGGGGAGACCCAGTACTTC.

The chain uses TRBV5-4 and TRBJ1-6; the D gene is possibly TRBD1 (6 bases). Per the germline V gene, CDR1 is SGHNT and CDR2 is YYREEE (reference sequence). The CDR3 is made up of 15 amino acids. V lost 1 base and J 7 bases, leaving 12 bases between the germline ends. The CDR3 DNA reads as TGTGCCAGCAGCTTGTGGGCAGGGGAAAATTCACCCCTCCACTTT. Translation gives CASSLWAGENSPLHF. The full variable domain, in which reference TRBV5-4 and TRBJ1-6 provide the parts outside the CDR3, is ETGVTQSPTHLIKTRGQQVTLRCSSQSGHNTVSWYQQALGQGPQFIFQYYREEENGRGNFPPRFSGLQFPNYSSELNVNALELDDSALYLCASSLWAGENSPLHFGNGTRLTVT.

J is TRBJ2-1 and V is TRBV5-4; 8 nucleotides line up with TRBD2. The CDR3 is 14 residues long. Germline CDR1 is SGHNT and CDR2 is YYREEE (reference sequence). Trimming removed 4 bases from V and 12 bases from J; junction bases left unmatched: 12. CDR3 DNA sequence: TGTGCCAGCAGCCCGGGGAAGATAGGACTAGCGCAGTTCTTC. Protein: CASSPGKIGLAQFF.

The V gene is TRBV6-5, the J gene TRBJ1-1, with TRBD1 as a possible D gene (6 bases). Per the germline V gene, CDR1 is MNHEY and CDR2 is SVGAGI. CDR3 size: 13 residues. The V gene lost 5 bases and the J gene lost 5 bases, with 12 bases spanning the gap. The CDR3 loop is CASSLDRRTEAFF. CDR3 nucleotide sequence: TGTGCCAGCAGTCTTGACAGGCGTACTGAAGCTTTCTTT.

The chain joins TRBV5-6 to TRBJ2-7; D may be TRBD1 (6 bases). Germline CDR1 reads SGHDT; CDR2 reads YYEEEE. V lost 9 bases, J lost 5 bases, and 18 bases lay in between. The CDR3 contains 13 residues. The CDR3 spells CATHRDLQDEQYF. Here the CDR3 DNA reads TGTGCCACCCACAGGGACCTTCAGGACGAGCAGTACTTC.

The chain has TRBV6-6 and TRBJ2-7; 8 bases map to TRBD1. Germline CDR1 is MNHNY and CDR2 is SVGAGI (reference sequence). After removal of 6 bases from V and 0 bases from J, the junction contained 4 bases not matched to a gene. This CDR3 comprises 14 residues. CDR3 residues: CASRRQGTSYEQYF. The CDR3 DNA reads TGTGCCAGCAGGCGACAGGGGACCTCCTACGAGCAGTACTTC.

This chain joins TRBV5-1 and TRBJ2-3; 13 bases fit TRBD2. The CDR3 spans 19 residues. Trimming took 0 bases from V and 0 from J; bases not matched to a gene: 7. The germline V gene encodes CDR1 SGHRS and CDR2 YFSETQ. The chain's CDR3 is CASSLGTSGGAGSTDTQYF. CDR3 DNA sequence: TGCGCCAGCAGCTTGGGGACTAGCGGGGGAGCTGGTAGCACAGATACGCAGTATTTT.

J is TRBJ2-7 and V is TRBV4-1, with D perhaps matching TRBD2 (6 bases). The V end lost 5 bases, the J end lost 3 bases, and 14 bases lay between the germline ends. The CDR3 is made up of 14 amino acids. From germline, CDR1 is MGHRA and CDR2 YSYEKL. The CDR3 DNA sequence: TGCGCCAGCAGCGTAAAGCTGCGGGGCTACGAGCAGTACTTC. Translating it yields CASSVKLRGYEQYF.

This clone was seen more than once but under ten times. The rearrangement uses TRBV9 and TRBJ1-2, with D unresolved. Germline CDR1 SGDLS, CDR2 YYNGEE. The V gene lost 4 bases and the J gene lost 2 bases, with 24 bases spanning the gap. The CDR3 loop spans 18 amino acids. CDR3 nucleotide sequence: TGTGCCAGCAGCCTAGAAGAATCACCCCGGGGAAAGAACTATGGCTACACCTTC. Encoded protein: CASSLEESPRGKNYGYTF.

V gene TRBV27 combines with J gene TRBJ2-7, with 7 bases lining up with TRBD1. The CDR3 length is 15 residues. The ends lost 4 bases at V and 4 bases at J; junction bases unmatched: 10. Germline CDR1 is MNHEY and CDR2 is SMNVEV (reference sequence). CDR3 in DNA: TGTGCCAGCAGTTCCCGACCGGGACAGACATACGAGCAGTACTTC. It is translated as CASSSRPGQTYEQYF.

The CDR3 loop reads CASSPTDRGLFF. For the CDR3, the DNA is TGTGCCAGCTCACCGACGGACAGAGGGCTGTTTTTT. The V call is TRBV18, the J call TRBJ2-2; tentative D call: TRBD1 (6 bases). This CDR3 is 12 amino acids long. CDR1 KGHSH and CDR2 LQKENI come from the germline V gene. V lost 3 bases and J 13 bases, leaving 12 bases between the germline ends.